Listed below are T cell receptor beta chains from one sample, sequenced in a study of molecular identifiers for immune sequencing clone quantification. From the PCR reads, TCRdb called clonotypes with MiXCR, one entry per CDR3 protein. The sample gives some 320,000 distinct CDR3 sequences, about 22% of which show up once; about 0.81% is in the top ten. Sequencing input: naive CD8+ T cells from blood, with Jurkat cell RNA spiked in. Receptor source: a human donor in good health. Some libraries in this study had Jurkat cell RNA spiked in. CDR3s include the opening cysteine and the closing phenylalanine or tryptophan. A D gene is named only where the DNA matches it firmly. Size values are once, few and many counts, or a class for expanded clones, and some rows have none.

J: TRBJ2-1
D: NA
size: many
V: TRBV13
DNA: TGTGCCAGCACCCCCCCAGTTGAGGGGGAGCAGTTCTTC
CDR3: CASTPPVEGEQFF

J: TRBJ2-7
D: TRBD2
size: few
V: TRBV2
DNA: TGTGCCAGCATTCCAGGGGGACTAGCGGGGGCCACGAACTCCTACGAGCAGTACTTC
CDR3: CASIPGGLAGATNSYEQYF

J: TRBJ2-3
D: NA
size: many
V: TRBV7-9
DNA: TGTGCCAGCAGCGCGCAGAAGGATACGCAGTATTTT
CDR3: CASSAQKDTQYF

J: TRBJ2-4
D: NA
size: few
V: TRBV6-2/TRBV6-3
DNA: TGTGCCAGCAGTTACGTAGTAGCGGTCCAAAATGGAAACGTTCAGTACTTC
CDR3: CASSYVVAVQNGNVQYF

J: TRBJ1-5
D: NA
size: few
V: TRBV5-1
DNA: TGCGTCAGCCCCGAGGGAAGGGGCAAAGACTTCAATCAGCCCCAGCATTTT
CDR3: CVSPEGRGKDFNQPQHF

J: TRBJ2-7
D: NA
size: many
V: TRBV5-1
DNA: TGCGCCAGCAGCTTGCTTCCAGAGACCTACGAGCAGTACTTC
CDR3: CASSLLPETYEQYF

J: TRBJ2-2
D: NA
size: many
V: TRBV9
DNA: TGTGCCAGCAGCGTAACAGGAACGAACACCGGGGAGCTGTTTTTT
CDR3: CASSVTGTNTGELFF

J: TRBJ1-1
D: TRBD1
size: many
V: TRBV7-9
DNA: TGTGCCAGCGACCGTGTGGGACAGGGGTACACTGAAGCTTTCTTT
CDR3: CASDRVGQGYTEAFF

J: TRBJ2-2
D: NA
size: NA
V: TRBV29-1
DNA: TGCAGCGTTGAAGATCTTGTTCAGGGACGGACCGGGGAGCTGTTTTTT
CDR3: CSVEDLVQGRTGELFF

J: TRBJ2-3
D: NA
size: many
V: TRBV11-2
DNA: TGTGCCAGCAGCTTAGCCAGCAACACAGATACGCAGTATTTT
CDR3: CASSLASNTDTQYF

J: TRBJ2-3
D: NA
size: NA
V: TRBV27
DNA: TGTGCCAGCCGCTCGTACGGCAGGTTGTTCACAGATACGCAGTATTTT
CDR3: CASRSYGRLFTDTQYF

J: TRBJ2-7
D: NA
size: few
V: TRBV19
DNA: TGTGCCAGTAGTATCCGGGACGGTTCCTACGAGCAGTACTTC
CDR3: CASSIRDGSYEQYF

J: TRBJ2-7
D: NA
size: many
V: TRBV15
DNA: TGTGCCACCAGCAGAGATCGGGGCAGATCCTACGAGCAGTACTTC
CDR3: CATSRDRGRSYEQYF

J: TRBJ2-2
D: NA
size: many
V: TRBV29-1
DNA: TGCAGCGTTGGGACTGCGAACACCGGGGAGCTGTTTTTT
CDR3: CSVGTANTGELFF

J: TRBJ2-1
D: TRBD2
size: many
V: TRBV5-3
DNA: TGTGCCAGAAGCTTGGGTACTGTGACTAGCGGGAGGGCCCGTTGGAATGAGCAGTTCTTC
CDR3: CARSLGTVTSGRARWNEQFF

J: TRBJ1-5
D: NA
size: many
V: TRBV6-2/TRBV6-3
DNA: TGTGCCAGCAGTTACAGTACGGGGCCCCAGCATTTT
CDR3: CASSYSTGPQHF

J: TRBJ1-1
D: NA
size: many
V: TRBV7-9
DNA: TGTGCCAGCAGCATAGGACGGTTGGGTCCGAACACTGAAGCTTTCTTT
CDR3: CASSIGRLGPNTEAFF

J: TRBJ2-3
D: TRBD2
size: many
V: TRBV28
DNA: TGTGCCAGCAGTCCCGAGCGGGACAGCACAGATACGCAGTATTTT
CDR3: CASSPERDSTDTQYF

J: TRBJ1-2
D: NA
size: NA
V: TRBV3-1
DNA: TGTGCCAGCAGCCAGGCAGGGGAACTTGATGGCTACACCTTC
CDR3: CASSQAGELDGYTF

J: TRBJ2-7
D: TRBD1
size: many
V: TRBV7-9
DNA: TGTGCCAGCAGTCGACAGGGGGTTAGCGAGCAGTACTTC
CDR3: CASSRQGVSEQYF

J: TRBJ1-5
D: NA
size: many
V: TRBV12-3/TRBV12-4
DNA: TGTGCCAGCAGTTTTAATAGCAATCAGCCCCAGCATTTT
CDR3: CASSFNSNQPQHF

J: TRBJ2-3
D: NA
size: many
V: TRBV13
DNA: TGTGCCAGCAGCTTAGGTCTGGATCCCAGCACAGATACGCAGTATTTT
CDR3: CASSLGLDPSTDTQYF

J: TRBJ2-7
D: NA
size: many
V: TRBV7-9
DNA: TGTGCCAGCAGCTCCACCGCTTGGGCGACAGGGAGGTACGAGCAGTACTTC
CDR3: CASSSTAWATGRYEQYF

J: TRBJ1-4
D: NA
size: many
V: TRBV28
DNA: TGTGCCAGCAGTTCACGGACCCTCCCGGGTGAAAAACTGTTTTTT
CDR3: CASSSRTLPGEKLFF

J: TRBJ2-1
D: TRBD1
size: few
V: TRBV12-3/TRBV12-4
DNA: TGTGCCAGCAGTTTCGGACAGGGGGCTGGGTATGAGCAGTTCTTC
CDR3: CASSFGQGAGYEQFF

J: TRBJ2-3
D: NA
size: many
V: TRBV12-3/TRBV12-4
DNA: TGTGCCAGCAGTTTCGGGGGAGGTGCAGATACGCAGTATTTT
CDR3: CASSFGGGADTQYF